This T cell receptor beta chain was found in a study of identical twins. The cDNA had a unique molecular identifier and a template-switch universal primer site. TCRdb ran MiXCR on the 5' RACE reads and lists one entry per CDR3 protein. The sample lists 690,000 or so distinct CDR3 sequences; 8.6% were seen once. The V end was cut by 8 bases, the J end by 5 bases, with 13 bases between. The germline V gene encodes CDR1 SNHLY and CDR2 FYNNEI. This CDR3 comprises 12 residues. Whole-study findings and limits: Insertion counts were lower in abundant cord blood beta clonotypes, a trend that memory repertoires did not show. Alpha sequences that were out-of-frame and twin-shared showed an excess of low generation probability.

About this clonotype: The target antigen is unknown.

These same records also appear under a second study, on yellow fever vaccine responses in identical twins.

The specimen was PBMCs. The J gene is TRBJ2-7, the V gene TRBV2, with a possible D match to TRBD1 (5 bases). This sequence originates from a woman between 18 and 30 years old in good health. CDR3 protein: CASLLGENEQYF. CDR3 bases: TGTGCCAGCCTCTTAGGGGAAAACGAGCAGTACTTC.